At least ten counts were recorded for the clone carrying this T cell receptor beta chain. Its antigen is not identified. These data belong to a study of molecular identifiers for immune sequencing clone quantification. Study-wide background: With replicates, the RNA of around 20,000 or 100,000 naive CD8 cells was split five ways and four were sequenced. Study outcomes and limitations: For highly expanded clones, sizes could be underestimated when identical TCR molecules share a barcode.

Preparation methods for the bulk TCR libraries were those previously described, with listed TCR primers. TCRdb reprocessed the PCR reads with MiXCR, giving one entry per CDR3 protein. The table shows 40,000 to 50,000 distinct CDR3 sequences, with over 15% occurring only once. Naive CD8 library inputs spanned roughly 17,000 to 1,100,000 sorted cells and 10%, 30% or 50% RNA. Germline CDR1 MNHEY, CDR2 SMNVEV (reference sequence). The CDR3 is made up of 12 amino acids. V lost 4 bases, J lost 5 bases, and 8 bases lay in between. The chain recombines TRBV27 with TRBJ1-1; D gene ambiguous. The receptor comes from a human donor in good health. Some libraries in this study had Jurkat cell RNA spiked in. Source material: naive CD8+ T cells from blood, with Jurkat cell RNA spiked in. Subset: FACS-sorted CD8+CD4-CCR7+CD45RA+ naive T cells. Here the CDR3 DNA reads TGTGCCAGCAGTTCTTATGCGACTGAAGCTTTCTTT. Protein sequence: CASSSYATEAFF.